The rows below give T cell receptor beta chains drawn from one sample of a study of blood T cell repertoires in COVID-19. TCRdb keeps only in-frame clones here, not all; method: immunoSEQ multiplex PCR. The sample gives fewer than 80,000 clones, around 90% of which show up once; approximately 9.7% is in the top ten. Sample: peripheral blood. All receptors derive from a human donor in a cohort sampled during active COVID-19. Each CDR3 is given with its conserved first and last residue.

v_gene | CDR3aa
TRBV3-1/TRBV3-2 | CASTPRGQQETQYF
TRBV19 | CASSSAPGQTNYGYTF
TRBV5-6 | CASSPGQGAYGYTF
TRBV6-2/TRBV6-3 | CASSLPSGVRFSIEQYF
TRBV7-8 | CASSPVKREATGELFF
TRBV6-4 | CASRGDGYTF
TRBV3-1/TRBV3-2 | CASSLGTGGLGTQYF
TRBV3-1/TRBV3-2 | CASSPMGVAASTDTQYF
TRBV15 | CATSRDHGPADTQYF
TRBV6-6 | CASSPTGEGVQNEQFF
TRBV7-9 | CASSLDSGRVGGYTF
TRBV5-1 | CASSLGQLNTGELFF
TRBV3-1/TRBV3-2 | CASSIKAGGTYEQYF
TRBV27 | CASSLGTSGSNTGELFF
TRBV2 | CASSQPIGTRNEKLFF
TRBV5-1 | CASSDSDIGEAFF
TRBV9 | CASSAPLAGVGNEQFF
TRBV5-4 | CASSIGTAEYGYTF
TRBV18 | CASSPNSGVGTAFF
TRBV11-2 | CASSPRDSGYGYTF
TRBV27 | CASSDLTDRVGQPQHF
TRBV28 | CASSVGRKETQYF
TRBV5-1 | CASSLGTGGYEQYF
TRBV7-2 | CASSRQSGSPDTQYF
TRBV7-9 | CASSPGTGSNTEAFF
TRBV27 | CASSLAGGTGYEQYF
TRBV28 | CASSQEKGRQGDYGYTF
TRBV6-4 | CASSPSGAQGESSGANVLTF
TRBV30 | CAWSVQGGYSPLHF
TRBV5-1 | CASSLDGQASTDTQYF
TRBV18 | CASSLRQGTNTEAFF
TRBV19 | CASSIPIQVPPQHF
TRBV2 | CASTLGRPIGELFF
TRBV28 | CASSLSGGSGNTIYF
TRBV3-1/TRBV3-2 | CASSPRPTSSGELFF
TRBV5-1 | CASRPGLANNEQFF
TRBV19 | CASSILTSASYNEQFF
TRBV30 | CAWSAQGYTEAFF
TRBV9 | CASSVGPAGGIDTQYF
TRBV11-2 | CASRGTAEAFF
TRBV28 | CASSSTDSYYEIIYGYTF
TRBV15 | CATSRRDTHYNEQFF
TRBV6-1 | CASSDQGQGPYQPQHF
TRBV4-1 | CASSHPGAEAFF
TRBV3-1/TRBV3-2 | CASSRGRGETQYF
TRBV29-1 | CSVEKQGADTDTQYF
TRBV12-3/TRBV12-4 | CASRDSNQPQHF
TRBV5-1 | CASSPIRQLNTEAFF
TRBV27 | CASSSGNTIYF
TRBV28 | CASSLGSSGNTIYF
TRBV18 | CASSPPSSLKTQYF
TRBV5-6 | CASSLQQLTGNTIYF
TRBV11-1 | CASSPRTGGSYEQYF